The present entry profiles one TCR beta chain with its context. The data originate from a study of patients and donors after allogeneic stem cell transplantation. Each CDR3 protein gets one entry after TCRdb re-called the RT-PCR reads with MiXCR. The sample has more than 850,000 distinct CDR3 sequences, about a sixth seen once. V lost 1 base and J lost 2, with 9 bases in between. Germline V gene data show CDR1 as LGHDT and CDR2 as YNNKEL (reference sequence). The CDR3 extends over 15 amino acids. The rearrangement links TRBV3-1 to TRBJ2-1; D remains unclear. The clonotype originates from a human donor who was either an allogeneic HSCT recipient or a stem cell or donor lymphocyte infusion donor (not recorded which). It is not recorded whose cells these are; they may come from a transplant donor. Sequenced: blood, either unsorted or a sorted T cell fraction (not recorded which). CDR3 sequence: CASSQGTQTYNEQFF. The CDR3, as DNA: TGTGCCAGCAGCCAAGGGACGCAAACCTACAATGAGCAGTTCTTC.